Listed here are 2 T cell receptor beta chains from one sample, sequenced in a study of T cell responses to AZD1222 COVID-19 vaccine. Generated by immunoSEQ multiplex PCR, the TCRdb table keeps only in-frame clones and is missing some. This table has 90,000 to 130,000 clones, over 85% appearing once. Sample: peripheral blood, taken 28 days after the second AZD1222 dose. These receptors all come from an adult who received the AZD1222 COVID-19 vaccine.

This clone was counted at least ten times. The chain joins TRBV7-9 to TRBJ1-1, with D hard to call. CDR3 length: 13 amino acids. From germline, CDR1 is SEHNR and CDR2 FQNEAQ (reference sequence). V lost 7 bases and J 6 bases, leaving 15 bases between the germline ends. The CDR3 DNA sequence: TGTGCCAGCACCCCGGGGTCGAGCCCTGAAGCTTTCTTT. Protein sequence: CASTPGSSPEAFF.

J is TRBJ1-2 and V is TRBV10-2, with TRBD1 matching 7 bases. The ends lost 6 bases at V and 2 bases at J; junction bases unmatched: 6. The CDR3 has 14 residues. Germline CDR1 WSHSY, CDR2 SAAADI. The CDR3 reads CASSYDRANYGYTF. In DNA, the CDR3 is TGCGCCAGCAGCTACGACAGGGCCAACTATGGCTACACCTTC.